This T cell receptor beta chain was profiled in a study of CD8 T cells in Susac syndrome. RNA in amounts of roughly 0.5 to 1 ug was reverse transcribed with random hexamers. TCRdb independently ran MiXCR on the immunoSEQ multiplex PCR reads; one entry per CDR3 protein. The table shows 150,000 to 200,000 distinct CDR3 sequences, with approximately 94% occurring only once. Trimming removed 1 base at V and 5 bases at J, with 14 bases between. Germline loops: CDR1 KGHDR, CDR2 SFDVKD. The CDR3 sequence is 16 residues long. The chain has TRBV24-1 and TRBJ2-1; tentative D call: TRBD1 (5 bases). Source material: CD4+ T cells from PBMCs. This receptor was identified in a human donor with multiple sclerosis. Written as DNA, the CDR3 is TGTGCCACCAGTGATTTTGGGAATCAGGGAAACAATGAGCAGTTCTTC. This gives the protein CATSDFGNQGNNEQFF.